A single sample gave rise to the 25 T cell receptor beta chains below, sequenced in a study of cytomegalovirus exposure and HLA in healthy donors. PCR was performed using 60 Vbeta and 13 Jbeta primers. Generated by immunoSEQ multiplex PCR, the TCRdb table keeps only in-frame clones and is missing some. The sample consists of around 130,000 clones, roughly 70% of them appearing once. Sequencing was performed on PBMCs. Every receptor here comes from a middle-aged man in good health and CMV-seropositive.

This rearrangement joins TRBV4-1 to TRBJ1-1; D is uncertain. V was shortened by 2 bases and J by 3 bases, with 19 bases between the two germline ends. The V gene's germline CDR1 is MGHRA and CDR2 YSYEKL. This CDR3 spans 17 amino acids. The CDR3 DNA reads as TGCGCCAGCAGCCAAACCGTGACAAAGAGGGTAGACACTGAAGCTTTCTTT. This translates into CASSQTVTKRVDTEAFF.

This rearrangement joins TRBV19 to TRBJ2-1, with D tentatively TRBD2 (6 bases). This CDR3 has 15 residues. Trimming took off 7 bases at V and 3 bases at J, with 16 bases between the two ends. The V gene's germline CDR1 is LNHDA and CDR2 SQIVND (reference sequence). DNA for the CDR3: TGTGCCAGTAAAGGAGGGCGAGCGGACTACAATGAGCAGTTCTTC. It translates to CASKGGRADYNEQFF.

The rearrangement joins TRBV27 to TRBJ2-7; D remains ambiguous. Trimming left V 3 bases short and J 3 bases short, with 9 bases between. The CDR3 sequence is 13 residues long. From germline, CDR1 is MNHEY and CDR2 SMNVEV (reference sequence). The CDR3 protein is CASSFITGYEQYF. The CDR3 DNA reads as TGTGCCAGCAGTTTTATCACGGGCTACGAGCAGTACTTC.

The CDR3 spells CASSLDRPEDEAFF. DNA for the CDR3: TGTGCCAGCAGCTTAGATCGGCCAGAGGATGAAGCTTTCTTT. This sequence joins TRBV7-6 and TRBJ1-1; D is uncertain. Trimming removed 1 base from V and 7 bases from J, with 13 bases in between. CDR3 length: 14 amino acids. CDR1 SGHVS and CDR2 FNYEAQ come from the germline V gene.

V gene TRBV28 combines with J gene TRBJ1-3, with D perhaps TRBD1 (6 bases). The CDR3 has 15 residues. CDR1 and CDR2 (germline): MDHEN, SYDVKM. Trimming stripped 3 bases from V and 0 bases from J, with 9 bases between. Here the CDR3 reads CASSFNRASGNTIYF. The DNA of the CDR3 is TGTGCCAGCAGTTTTAACAGGGCCTCTGGAAACACCATATATTTT.

The genes are TRBV5-1 and TRBJ1-3; 7 nucleotides match TRBD1. Germline trimming cut 3 bases from V and 2 bases from J; bases unmatched to any gene: 2. From germline, CDR1 is SGHRS and CDR2 YFSETQ. This CDR3 has 14 residues. This CDR3 is CASSSQGAGNTIYF. The DNA for the CDR3 is TGCGCCAGCAGCTCTCAGGGGGCTGGAAACACCATATATTTT.

The chain combines TRBV29-1 with TRBJ2-1; 9 bases are a match to TRBD1. CDR3 length: 14 amino acids. Germline V gives CDR1 SQVTM, CDR2 ANQGSEA. V shed 0 bases, J shed 10 bases, and the junction held 7 bases outside the gene matches. The CDR3 is CSVEDGTGRWEQFF. The CDR3 bases are TGCAGCGTTGAAGACGGGACAGGGCGCTGGGAGCAGTTCTTC.

The chain joins TRBV27 to TRBJ2-1, with 8 bases aligning to TRBD1. There are 14 residues in the CDR3. Losses at the gene ends were 2 bases for V and 9 bases for J; bases not matched to a gene: 6. Looked up from germline, CDR1 is MNHEY and CDR2 is SMNVEV (reference sequence). The CDR3 sequence: CASSLGDRSTEQFF. The CDR3, as DNA: TGTGCCAGCAGTTTAGGGGACAGGAGTACTGAGCAGTTCTTC.

The rearrangement uses TRBV7-6 and TRBJ1-3, with D possibly matching TRBD1 (5 bases). The CDR3 covers 17 residues. Germline lookup yields CDR1 SGHVS and CDR2 FNYEAQ. V was pared by 2 bases and J by 4 bases, with 18 bases between. CDR3 in amino acids: CASSLFSHRRIGNTIYF. In DNA, the CDR3 is TGTGCCAGCAGCTTATTTTCGCACAGGAGAATCGGAAACACCATATATTTT.

The chain joins TRBV5-1 to TRBJ1-2, with 9 bases identical to TRBD1. CDR3 length equals 15 residues. CDR1 and CDR2 from the germline V gene are SGHRS and YFSETQ. V was clipped by 2 bases and J by 4 bases; unmatched bases: 6. The CDR3: CASSFTQTGGYGYTF. CDR3 nucleotide sequence: TGCGCCAGCAGCTTCACCCAGACAGGGGGCTATGGCTACACCTTC.

This sequence joins TRBV15 and TRBJ1-1, with D perhaps matching TRBD1 (6 bases). The CDR3 loop spans 14 amino acids. V was cut by 2 bases and J by 4 bases, with 11 bases left in between. Germline assignment: CDR1 LNHNV and CDR2 YYDKDF (reference sequence). CDR3 bases: TGTGCCACCAGCAGACCAAGACAGGCCACTGAAGCTTTCTTT. Amino acid sequence: CATSRPRQATEAFF.

To note about this clone: Its ends do not fully match the called genes, so a read error is possible. This chain uses TRBV7-9 with TRBJ2-3; D gene unclear. Germline CDR1 SEHNR, CDR2 FQNEAQ (reference sequence). This CDR3 region has 13 residues. CDR3 nucleotides: TGTTCCAGCAGCTTCCATCCGGCAGATACGCAGTATTTT. Translating it yields CSSSFHPADTQYF.

The chain recombines TRBV27 with TRBJ2-7; 9 nucleotides align to TRBD1. CDR1 is MNHEY, CDR2 SMNVEV, per germline (reference sequence). The CDR3 runs to 11 residues. The V gene end was trimmed by 6 bases and the J gene end by 12 bases; junction bases not matched to a gene: 6. The chain's CDR3 is CASRLRDRVYF. The CDR3 DNA reads TGTGCCAGCAGACTCCGGGACAGGGTGTACTTC.

The CDR3 region is CASSKQQGSGANVLTF. The CDR3 nucleotides are TGTGCCAGCAGTAAGCAACAGGGGTCTGGGGCCAACGTCCTGACTTTC. The rearrangement joins TRBV28 to TRBJ2-6; TRBD1 agrees at 7 bases. V dropped 5 bases and J dropped 1; count of bases not matched to a gene: 5. The length of the CDR3 is 16 residues. From germline, CDR1 is MDHEN and CDR2 SYDVKM.

The CDR3 nucleotides are TGCGCCAGCAGCCAAGTTCTACAGGGGAGTTATGGCTACACCTTC. Its translation is CASSQVLQGSYGYTF. The J gene is TRBJ1-2, the V gene TRBV4-1, with 7 bases matching TRBD1. Germline CDR1 MGHRA, CDR2 YSYEKL. J gave up 5 bases and V 1 base, and 7 bases lay outside the gene matches. The CDR3 consists of 15 residues.

J is TRBJ2-2 and V is TRBV5-1; a possible D gene is TRBD2 (6 bases). The V end lost 2 bases, the J end lost 2 bases, and 22 bases lay between the germline ends. Germline V gene data show CDR1 as SGHRS and CDR2 as YFSETQ. This CDR3 spans 19 amino acids. Written as DNA, the CDR3 is TGCGCCAGCAGCTTCAATTCTGTACGGCGGGATCGTAACACCGGGGAGCTGTTTTTT. Amino acids: CASSFNSVRRDRNTGELFF.

Remarks on this clone: A junction end diverges from the germline sequence, so it may reflect a read error. The same CDR3 also results from other DNA sequences found in this sample. The rearrangement joins TRBV7-9 to TRBJ2-7; D is possibly TRBD2 (6 bases). Per the germline V gene, CDR1 is SEHNR and CDR2 is FQNEAQ (reference sequence). CDR3 size: 14 residues. The CDR3 sequence is CASSRDLHSYEQYF. For the CDR3, the DNA is TGCGCCAGCAGCCGGGACTTGCACTCCTACGAGCAGTACTTC.

The chain uses TRBV27 and TRBJ2-3, with 8 bases aligning to TRBD2. The CDR3 is made up of 15 amino acids. J was trimmed by 4 bases and V by 6 bases; bases with no gene match: 9. Germline CDR1 reads MNHEY; CDR2 reads SMNVEV (reference sequence). Written as DNA, the CDR3 is TGTGCCAGCAGACCAGCGGGAGAGTTCCCAGATACGCAGTATTTT. Amino acid sequence: CASRPAGEFPDTQYF.

This rearrangement joins TRBV5-1 to TRBJ2-5, with 8 positions matching TRBD1. The V segment lost 4 bases and the J segment 11 bases; nucleotides outside the gene matches: 10. The germline V gene has CDR1 SGHRS and CDR2 YFSETQ. The CDR3 totals 13 residues. CDR3 nucleotide sequence: TGCGCCAGCAGCCGGGACAGGCTGGGTGAGCAGTACTTC. It codes for CASSRDRLGEQYF.

The chain combines TRBV6-1 with TRBJ1-5; 7 bases match TRBD1. From germline, CDR1 is MNHNS and CDR2 SASEGT. CDR3 length: 14 residues. The J segment lost 2 bases and the V segment lost 6 bases, leaving 4 bases of the junction unmatched. The CDR3 DNA follows: TGTGCCAGCAGGAACAGGGGCGGCAATCAGCCCCAGCATTTT. It encodes CASRNRGGNQPQHF.

This clone was counted once. V and J are TRBV9 and TRBJ2-2, with TRBD2 identical over 9 bases. Unmatched junction bases numbered 10, after V lost 6 bases and J lost 1 base. The CDR3 length is 17 residues. CDR1 is SGDLS, CDR2 YYNGEE, per germline. The CDR3 reads CASNPAGGSKNTGELFF. The CDR3 bases are TGTGCCAGCAATCCCGCGGGGGGGAGTAAGAACACCGGGGAGCTGTTTTTT.

The CDR3 nucleotides are TGTGCCAGCAGTAACCCCCGGGACGGGAGCTCTGGGGCCAACGTCCTGACTTTC. This encodes CASSNPRDGSSGANVLTF. The chain joins TRBV7-9 to TRBJ2-6, with D tentatively TRBD2 (6 bases). Germline lookup yields CDR1 SEHNR and CDR2 FQNEAQ (reference sequence). This CDR3 is 18 amino acids long. The V end lost 6 bases, the J end lost 0 bases, and 18 bases lay between the germline ends.

The CDR3 spells CASSIVAETYEQYF. CDR3 in DNA: TGTGCCAGTAGTATAGTTGCAGAAACCTACGAGCAGTACTTC. The rearrangement joins TRBV19 to TRBJ2-7; no clear D gene. The length of the CDR3 is 14 residues. The ends were cut back, 1 base at V and 2 bases at J, with 9 bases in the middle. Germline CDR1 and CDR2: LNHDA and SQIVND (reference sequence).

The chain carries TRBV21-1 and TRBJ2-5; no check of the table's D call, TRBD2, against the DNA was made. TRBV21-1 represents a pseudogene. The CDR3 is made up of 13 amino acids. The CDR3 loop reads CASMPSREETQYF. The CDR3 DNA follows: TGTGCCAGCATGCCTAGTCGGGAGGAGACCCAGTACTTC.

The chain has TRBV7-8 and TRBJ2-7; 7 positions match TRBD2. Trimming cost V 0 bases and J 1 base; bases outside gene matches: 6. The CDR3 covers 16 residues. Germline CDR1 is SGHVS and CDR2 is FQNEAQ. DNA of the CDR3: TGTGCCAGCAGCTTAGCAGCGGGGATCGCGTCCTACGAGCAGTACTTC. This codes for CASSLAAGIASYEQYF.